This section outlines one TCR beta chain sequence together with its context. The data belong to a study of shared clonotypes between healthy human individuals. V shed 5 bases and J 5 bases; nucleotides not matched to a gene: 8. Germline CDR1 is MNHEY and CDR2 is SVGAGI. The CDR3 is 14 amino acids. Only in-frame clones appear in the TCRdb table, and some are missing; sequencing was by immunoSEQ multiplex PCR. This table holds roughly 700,000 clones, 74% found once. This sequence was found in a woman aged 30 to 39 in good health. Sequencing was carried out using memory CD4+ T cells sorted from blood. Subset specified: CD45RA-negative fraction. J is TRBJ1-1 and V is TRBV6-5, with 7 positions matching TRBD1. DNA of the CDR3: TGTGCCAGCAGTCCCTGGGACAGTGGGACTGAAGCTTTCTTT. It yields the protein CASSPWDSGTEAFF.